This TCR beta chain was observed in a study of cytomegalovirus exposure and HLA in healthy donors. Regarding the study as a whole: An analysis that came later showed most CMV-associated TCR beta chains appearing HLA-restricted.

Germline V gives CDR1 LNHNV, CDR2 YYDKDF (reference sequence). The CDR3 consists of 12 residues. The ends were cut back, 6 bases at V and 4 bases at J, with 10 bases in the middle. About this clone: Its antigen is currently unknown.

It was with 60 Vbeta and 13 Jbeta primers that the PCR ran. TCRdb keeps only in-frame clones here, not all; method: immunoSEQ multiplex PCR. The table includes over 45,000 clones, roughly four fifths detected once. The source material was PBMCs. The receptor was isolated from a man in his thirties or forties in good health and CMV-seronegative. This rearrangement joins TRBV15 to TRBJ2-7; D remains unclear. Written as DNA, the CDR3 is TGTGCCACCAGTCCTAGTAGTTACGAGCAGTACTTC. It is translated as CATSPSSYEQYF.